Listed below are T cell receptor beta chains from one sample, sequenced in a study of T cells in Graves' hyperthyroidism and ophthalmopathy. TCRdb reanalysed the multiplex PCR reads using MiXCR and keeps one entry per CDR3 protein. The profile shows some 380,000 distinct CDR3 sequences, around an eighth of them singletons. Material: blood. These receptor sequences come from a man aged 25-45 years with Graves' hyperthyroidism that later progressed to Graves' ophthalmopathy. The CDR3 runs from the conserved cysteine through the conserved F or W. Each record gives: V gene, J gene, clone size, D gene, CDR3 DNA, CDR3 protein. The D gene is left open where the match is weak. Expanded clones get a size class; other rows say once, few or many, or leave the size out.

v_gene: TRBV4-1; j_gene: TRBJ1-4; abundance: .; d_gene: .; CDR3nt: TGCGCCAGCAGCCTCGAGAGAACACGAGGAGAAAAACTGTTTTTT; CDR3aa: CASSLERTRGEKLFF
v_gene: TRBV27; j_gene: TRBJ2-6; abundance: few; d_gene: .; CDR3nt: TGTGCCAGCAGTTCGGTGATAGGGGCCAACGTCCTGACTTTC; CDR3aa: CASSSVIGANVLTF
v_gene: TRBV11-2; j_gene: TRBJ2-2; abundance: few; d_gene: .; CDR3nt: TGTGCCAGCAGAAACTACGCAACACGAGGGGAGCTGTTTTTT; CDR3aa: CASRNYATRGELFF
v_gene: TRBV27; j_gene: TRBJ2-3; abundance: few; d_gene: .; CDR3nt: TGTGCCAGCAGTTTGAACCCGCCAGATACGCAGTATTTT; CDR3aa: CASSLNPPDTQYF
v_gene: TRBV9; j_gene: TRBJ1-4; abundance: .; d_gene: .; CDR3nt: TGTGCCAGCAGCGAGGGGGGTGGGCTAGCAACTAATGAAAAACTGTTTTTT; CDR3aa: CASSEGGGLATNEKLFF
v_gene: TRBV5-5; j_gene: TRBJ1-6; abundance: .; d_gene: .; CDR3nt: TGTGCCAGCAGCTTGGTTGGGCGGGGAAATAATTCACCCCTCCACTTT; CDR3aa: CASSLVGRGNNSPLHF
v_gene: TRBV7-2; j_gene: TRBJ1-3; abundance: few; d_gene: .; CDR3nt: TGTGCCAGCAGCTATAACATAGGAACATACTCTGGAAACACCATATATTTT; CDR3aa: CASSYNIGTYSGNTIYF
v_gene: TRBV20-1; j_gene: TRBJ2-7; abundance: many; d_gene: TRBD1; CDR3nt: TGCAGTGCTAGCCCACGACAGGGGGCCTACGAGCAGTACTTC; CDR3aa: CSASPRQGAYEQYF
v_gene: TRBV7-2; j_gene: TRBJ2-3; abundance: many; d_gene: .; CDR3nt: TGTGCCAGCAGCTTGGAGGGGGCAACAGATACGCAGTATTTT; CDR3aa: CASSLEGATDTQYF
v_gene: TRBV19; j_gene: TRBJ2-1; abundance: few; d_gene: .; CDR3nt: TGTGCCAGTAGTATTGTGGGCACGGGGGAAAATGAGCAGTTCTTC; CDR3aa: CASSIVGTGENEQFF
v_gene: TRBV7-9; j_gene: TRBJ1-1; abundance: many; d_gene: .; CDR3nt: TGTGCCAGCAGCCGAGGCGGGCGGTACACTGAAGCTTTCTTT; CDR3aa: CASSRGGRYTEAFF
v_gene: TRBV20-1; j_gene: TRBJ2-5; abundance: many; d_gene: TRBD2; CDR3nt: TGCAGTGCCGTCCTAGCGGGGGGGCCGGAGACCCAGTACTTC; CDR3aa: CSAVLAGGPETQYF
v_gene: TRBV12-3/TRBV12-4; j_gene: TRBJ2-2; abundance: many; d_gene: .; CDR3nt: TGTGCCAGCAGTGACAGAGCGAACACCGGGGAGCTGTTTTTT; CDR3aa: CASSDRANTGELFF
v_gene: TRBV10-2; j_gene: TRBJ2-1; abundance: .; d_gene: .; CDR3nt: TGCGCCAGCAGTGAGCCCGACAGGCCCTATGCACTTTACAATGAGCAGTTCTTC; CDR3aa: CASSEPDRPYALYNEQFF
v_gene: TRBV5-6; j_gene: TRBJ2-2; abundance: few; d_gene: TRBD1; CDR3nt: TGTGCCAGCAGCCGTGGGGACAGGAACACCGGGGAGCTGTTTTTT; CDR3aa: CASSRGDRNTGELFF